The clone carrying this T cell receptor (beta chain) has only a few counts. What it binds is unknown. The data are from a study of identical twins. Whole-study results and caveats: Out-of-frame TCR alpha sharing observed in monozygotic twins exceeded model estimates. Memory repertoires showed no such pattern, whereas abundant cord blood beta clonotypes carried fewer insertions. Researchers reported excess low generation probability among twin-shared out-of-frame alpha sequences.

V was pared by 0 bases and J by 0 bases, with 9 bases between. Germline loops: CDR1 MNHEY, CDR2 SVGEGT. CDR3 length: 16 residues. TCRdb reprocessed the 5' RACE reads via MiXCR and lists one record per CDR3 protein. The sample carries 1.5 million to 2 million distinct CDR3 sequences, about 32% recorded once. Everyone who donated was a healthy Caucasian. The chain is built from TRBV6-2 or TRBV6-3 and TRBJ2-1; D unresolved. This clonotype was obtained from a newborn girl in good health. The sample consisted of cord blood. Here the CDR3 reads CASSYSEGGSYNEQFF. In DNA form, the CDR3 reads TGTGCCAGCAGTTACTCGGAAGGTGGCTCCTACAATGAGCAGTTCTTC.